This T cell receptor (beta chain) was retrieved from a study of T cells expressing NK-cell markers. Study-wide background: Among the eight sequenced donors, seven tested HCMV-seropositive and one tested seronegative. Study results and caveats: Unclear, still, was the HCMV specificity of the expanded NKG2C+ T cell clones. Several donors had dominant NKG2C+ clonotypes that comprised about 1.0-7.0% of their CD8+ T cells.

Germline loops: CDR1 KGHDR, CDR2 SFDVKD. The CDR3 runs to 16 residues. Remarks on this clonotype: Its antigen is unidentified.

5'RACE template switching with UMIs produced the TCR beta cDNA. TCRdb derives one entry per CDR3 protein from the 5' RACE reads, leaving out DNA. This listing includes some 500,000 distinct CDR3 sequences. Specimen: blood T cells: a sorted CD56 or NKG2C T cell subset, CD4+ or CD8+ T cells, or bulk PBMC T cells (not recorded which). The receptor was derived from a woman aged 45 to 65 in good health. The chain employs TRBV24-1 and TRBJ2-1; the D call from TCRdb, TRBD2, cannot be confirmed without DNA. The CDR3: CATSDRTSGRDNEQFF.